These 18 T cell receptor beta chains share one sample of origin, sequenced in a study of CD8 T cells in ankylosing spondylitis. These receptors' antigens are unknown. Points from the study as a whole: Seven to nine highly homologous variants made up a TCR beta motif that seemed to typify ankylosing spondylitis blood.

MiXCR, run by TCRdb on the 5' RACE reads, gives a single entry per CDR3 protein. The data contain 200,000 to 250,000 distinct CDR3 sequences, approximately 20% of them singletons. Sequenced sample: blood, either unsorted or a sorted T cell fraction (not recorded which). These receptor sequences come from a male donor with ankylosing spondylitis.

The rearrangement uses TRBV7-9 and TRBJ2-5, with TRBD2 matching 7 bases. CDR3 size: 15 residues. Germline V CDR1 and CDR2: SEHNR, FQNEAQ (reference sequence). V shed 6 bases and J 2 bases; nucleotides not matched to a gene: 9. CDR3 amino acids: CASRAGEFVQETQYF. The CDR3 DNA sequence: TGTGCCAGCAGGGCGGGAGAGTTTGTTCAAGAGACCCAGTACTTC.

This clonotype was observed a few times. The genes are TRBV3-1 and TRBJ1-1; D is uncertain. The CDR3 runs 12 residues. V was trimmed by 4 bases and J by 3 bases, leaving 6 bases between them. Germline V gives CDR1 LGHDT, CDR2 YNNKEL (reference sequence). The CDR3 DNA reads TGTGCCAGCAGCCGTTGGGACACTGAAGCTTTCTTT. This gives the protein CASSRWDTEAFF. The complete variable domain, with remaining parts taken from reference TRBV3-1 and TRBJ1-1, reads DTAVSQTPKYLVTQMGNDKSIKCEQNLGHDTMYWYKQDSKKFLKIMFSYNNKELIINETVPNRFSPKSPDKAHLNLHINSLELGDSAVYFCASSRWDTEAFFGQGTRLTVV.

The chain joins TRBV19 to TRBJ1-5; D not certain. Trimming shortened V by 0 bases and J by 4 bases, and 16 bases separated the two germline ends. CDR1 is LNHDA and CDR2 is SQIVND in the germline V gene (reference sequence). CDR3 length: 17 residues. In nucleotides, the CDR3 is TGTGCCAGTAGTATAGATTCGTTCCAGGCTTCGAATCAGCCCCAGCATTTT. It specifies CASSIDSFQASNQPQHF.

A few counts support this clonotype. The chain uses TRBV4-1 and TRBJ1-4; 7 bases align to TRBD1. The germline V gene encodes CDR1 MGHRA and CDR2 YSYEKL. Trimming cost V 0 bases and J 6 bases; bases outside gene matches: 25. The CDR3 is 22 residues long. The CDR3 sequence: CASSQDRGHWGKEGQRDEKLFF. The CDR3, as DNA: TGCGCCAGCAGCCAAGATAGGGGGCATTGGGGGAAGGAGGGCCAACGTGATGAAAAACTGTTTTTT.

This clonotype was seen a few times. The V gene is TRBV25-1, the J gene TRBJ2-1, with 8 bases matching TRBD2. Trimming removed 4 bases from V and 2 bases from J; junction bases left unmatched: 7. Germline CDR1 MGHDK, CDR2 SYGVNS. This CDR3 region has 16 residues. CDR3 loop: CASSGVGGRTYNEQFF. The CDR3 coding sequence is TGTGCCAGCAGTGGGGTTGGCGGGAGGACCTACAATGAGCAGTTCTTC.

This chain connects TRBV4-1 to TRBJ1-2; possibly TRBD1 for D (6 bases). The CDR3 spans 14 residues. V was trimmed by 3 bases and J by 6 bases, leaving 14 bases between them. Germline V gene lookup returns CDR1 MGHRA and CDR2 YSYEKL. CDR3 coding DNA: TGCGCCAGCAGCCACACACAGGGATGGAATGGCTACACCTTC. It translates to CASSHTQGWNGYTF.

The genes are TRBV5-1 and TRBJ2-1; 8 positions agree with TRBD2. The CDR3 runs 14 residues. CDR1 and CDR2 (germline): SGHRS, YFSETQ. V lost 2 bases, J lost 9 bases, and 7 bases stayed unmatched. CDR3 DNA: TGCGCCAGCAGCTTTTTCGGGGGGGCAGTTGAGCAGTTCTTC. This translates into CASSFFGGAVEQFF. Together with reference TRBV5-1 and TRBJ2-1, the CDR3 gives the full variable domain: KAGVTQTPRYLIKTRGQQVTLSCSPISGHRSVSWYQQTPGQGLQFLFEYFSETQRNKGNFPGRFSGRQFSNSRSEMNVSTLELGDSALYLCASSFFGGAVEQFFGPGTRLTVL.

This clonotype was counted ten times or more. This chain joins TRBV7-3 and TRBJ2-2; D unresolved. Trimming cost V 2 bases and J 7 bases, with 5 bases left between them. The CDR3 covers 12 residues. CDR1 and CDR2 from the germline V gene are SGHTA and FQGTGA. Written as DNA, the CDR3 is TGTGCCAGCAGCTTACCAGACGGGGAGCTGTTTTTT. Protein: CASSLPDGELFF.

The chain uses TRBV28 and TRBJ1-1; D call uncertain. The CDR3 is made up of 14 amino acids. The V gene lost 6 bases and the J gene lost 2 bases, with 13 bases spanning the gap. Germline lookup yields CDR1 MDHEN and CDR2 SYDVKM. The CDR3 DNA reads TGTGCCAGCAGCCCCCTTACGAGAAACACTGAAGCTTTCTTT. Translation: CASSPLTRNTEAFF.

This clonotype showed up just a few times. The V call is TRBV28, the J call TRBJ2-3; TRBD1 matches 7 bases. V lost 0 bases to trimming and J lost 0 bases; unmatched junction nucleotides: 3. This CDR3 spans 16 amino acids. Germline V CDR1 and CDR2: MDHEN, SYDVKM. The CDR3 coding sequence is TGTGCCAGCAGTTTATGGAGGGACAGTAGCACAGATACGCAGTATTTT. Protein product: CASSLWRDSSTDTQYF. Drawing the rest from reference TRBV28 and TRBJ2-3, the complete variable domain is DVKVTQSSRYLVKRTGEKVFLECVQDMDHENMFWYRQDPGLGLRLIYFSYDVKMKEKGDIPEGYSVSREKKERFSLILESASTNQTSMYLCASSLWRDSSTDTQYFGPGTRLTVL.

The V and J genes are TRBV11-1 and TRBJ2-1, with TRBD2 matching over 13 bases. This CDR3 comprises 18 residues. V was clipped by 5 bases and J by 5 bases; unmatched bases: 12. The germline V gene encodes CDR1 SGHAT and CDR2 FQDESV (reference sequence). Here the CDR3 DNA reads TGTGCCAGCAGCGTGACTAGCGGGGGGCCCTCCGTTAACAATGAGCAGTTCTTC. It specifies CASSVTSGGPSVNNEQFF. The full variable domain, its missing parts supplied by reference TRBV11-1 and TRBJ2-1, is EAEVAQSPRYKITEKSQAVAFWCDPISGHATLYWYRQILGQGPELLVQFQDESVVDDSQLPKDRFSAERLKGVDSTLKIQPAELGDSAMYLCASSVTSGGPSVNNEQFFGPGTRLTVL.

This chain connects TRBV7-9 to TRBJ2-7, with 10 bases identical to TRBD2. The CDR3 has 16 amino acids. With 1 base clipped from V and 2 bases from J, the junction kept 5 bases outside the gene matches. Looked up from germline, CDR1 is SEHNR and CDR2 is FQNEAQ (reference sequence). The CDR3 DNA follows: TGTGCCAGCAGCTTAGGTGTAGCGGGAGGCACCTACGAGCAGTACTTC. Protein product: CASSLGVAGGTYEQYF.

This chain uses TRBV27 with TRBJ1-6; D is possibly TRBD1 (6 bases). The CDR3 is 15 amino acids. CDR1 is MNHEY, CDR2 SMNVEV, per germline (reference sequence). V dropped 5 bases and J dropped 8 bases, with 16 bases sitting between them. Here the CDR3 DNA reads TGTGCCAGCAGTCTAAGGGGGGCGGGTGATTCACCCCTCCACTTT. It is translated as CASSLRGAGDSPLHF.

This clonotype was recorded a few times. The rearrangement links TRBV11-3 to TRBJ1-1; TRBD1 matches at 7 bases. This CDR3 has 15 residues. The junction had 8 bases not matched to a gene; V was cut back by 5 bases and J by 2 bases. Germline values: CDR1 SGHNT, CDR2 YENEEA. CDR3 region: CASSHRQGPNTEAFF. CDR3 sequence (DNA): TGTGCCAGCAGCCACCGACAGGGACCCAACACTGAAGCTTTCTTT.

This clonotype was seen more than once but under ten times. V usage is TRBV7-2 and J usage is TRBJ2-5; possible D gene TRBD1, 6 bases. CDR3 size: 15 residues. V was trimmed by 3 bases and J by 3 bases, leaving 14 bases between them. The germline V gene has CDR1 SGHTA and CDR2 FQGNSA. CDR3: CASSFYRVEEETQYF. In DNA, the CDR3 is TGTGCCAGCAGCTTCTACAGGGTAGAGGAAGAGACCCAGTACTTC.

The J gene is TRBJ2-2, the V gene TRBV2; 7 positions match TRBD2. The V and J ends lost 7 bases and 2 bases, in that order; junction bases with no gene match: 10. The CDR3 runs 16 residues. Germline CDR1 reads SNHLY; CDR2 reads FYNNEI. CDR3 region: CASTTPGLSNTGELFF. The CDR3 nucleotides read TGTGCCAGCACCACACCGGGACTATCTAACACCGGGGAGCTGTTTTTT.

This sequence joins TRBV3-1 and TRBJ2-3; tentatively, D is TRBD2 (5 bases). CDR1 is LGHDT, CDR2 YNNKEL, per germline (reference sequence). The CDR3 length is 13 residues. Trimming removed 4 bases from V and 5 bases from J, with 10 bases in between. The CDR3 DNA sequence: TGTGCCAGCAGCCGAGACTATGTAGATACGCAGTATTTT. Its translation is CASSRDYVDTQYF.

In its sample, this clonotype was seen a few times. This chain links TRBV7-8 with TRBJ2-7, with D unclear. Germline V gene sequence: CDR1 SGHVS, CDR2 FQNEAQ. V lost 5 bases and J 4 bases, leaving 27 bases between the germline ends. CDR3 length: 18 amino acids. Here the CDR3 reads CASSLKDTVGAVGYEQYF. The CDR3 DNA sequence: TGTGCCAGCAGCCTAAAAGATACAGTGGGCGCAGTTGGGTACGAGCAGTACTTC.